Shown below are 13 T cell receptor beta chains from a single sample sequenced in a study of blood T cell repertoires in COVID-19. The assay was immunoSEQ multiplex PCR, and TCRdb's table has in-frame clones only and misses some. The sample yields about 34,000 clones, less than 85% seen once. Sequences were obtained from peripheral blood. The source is a woman aged 70-85 years with acute or convalescent COVID-19.

The rearrangement joins TRBV5-4 to TRBJ2-5; 14 bases are a match to TRBD2. Per the germline V gene, CDR1 is SGHNT and CDR2 is YYREEE (reference sequence). The V gene end was trimmed by 6 bases and the J gene end by 4 bases; junction bases not matched to a gene: 5. The CDR3 has 15 residues. Here the CDR3 reads CASTSGLAGGETQYF. The CDR3 region has the DNA TGTGCCAGCACATCTGGACTAGCGGGAGGAGAGACCCAGTACTTC.

This sequence joins TRBV5-5 and TRBJ1-1; 7 positions match TRBD1. The CDR3 length is 12 residues. Per germline, CDR1 SGHKS and CDR2 YYEKEE (reference sequence). Trimming removed 0 bases from V and 10 bases from J; junction bases left unmatched: 3. CDR3 DNA: TGTGCCAGCAGCTTGGTGGCAGGGGGAGCTTTCTTT. This sequence encodes CASSLVAGGAFF.

This rearrangement joins TRBV6-1 to TRBJ2-3; D gene unclear. The germline gives CDR1 MNHNS, CDR2 SASEGT. There are 16 residues in the CDR3. Trimming pared 1 base from V and 3 bases from J, leaving 14 bases between. CDR3 sequence: CASSEDAGVLTDTQYF. The CDR3 coding sequence is TGTGCCAGCAGTGAAGATGCCGGCGTACTAACAGATACGCAGTATTTT.

The chain couples TRBV5-1 to TRBJ2-3; D unresolved. This CDR3 is built from 16 residues. Germline assignment: CDR1 SGHRS and CDR2 YFSETQ. V dropped 0 bases and J dropped 4 bases, with 15 bases sitting between them. The CDR3 DNA reads TGCGCCAGCAGCTTGGTTGGTGGGCCAGGTGCAGATACGCAGTATTTT. Translation gives CASSLVGGPGADTQYF.

The V and J genes are TRBV18 and TRBJ2-3, with D perhaps matching TRBD2 (5 bases). The CDR3 has 13 amino acids. Germline-derived CDR1 and CDR2 are KGHSH and LQKENI. V was trimmed by 1 base and J by 4 bases, leaving 6 bases between them. CDR3 bases: TGTGCCAGCTCACCACAGGGAGCAGATACGCAGTATTTT. Translated: CASSPQGADTQYF.

The chain carries TRBV10-3 and TRBJ2-7, with D possibly TRBD2 on 7 matching bases. The CDR3 runs to 14 residues. Trimming shortened V by 5 bases and J by 6 bases, and 17 bases separated the two germline ends. Germline lookup yields CDR1 ENHRY and CDR2 SYGVKD. The CDR3, as DNA: TGTGCCATCAGTCTGGGAGGGGGGCAGGGCGAGCAGTACTTC. Translating gives CAISLGGGQGEQYF.

The chain employs TRBV18 and TRBJ2-5; D is perhaps TRBD1 (5 bases). Germline assignment: CDR1 KGHSH and CDR2 LQKENI. With 4 bases removed from V and 2 bases from J, the gap between germline ends came to 11 bases. The CDR3 is 14 residues long. CDR3 DNA sequence: TGTGCCAGCTCACGTATAAGGGGACAAGAGACCCAGTACTTC. Its protein is CASSRIRGQETQYF.

This clone has more than one count but fewer than ten. CDR3 sequence: CAIKSGPSGSYEQYF. The CDR3 DNA reads TGTGCCATCAAATCCGGACCCAGCGGATCCTACGAGCAGTACTTC. This chain uses TRBV10-3 with TRBJ2-7, with D possibly TRBD2 on 5 matching bases. Germline V gene sequence: CDR1 ENHRY, CDR2 SYGVKD. This CDR3 contains 15 residues. Trimming removed 7 bases from V and 1 base from J, with 17 bases in between.

The rearrangement joins TRBV7-9 to TRBJ1-4; 8 bases match TRBD1. The CDR3 is made up of 15 amino acids. J lost 8 bases, V lost 5 bases, and 10 bases had no gene match. Germline V gene lookup returns CDR1 SEHNR and CDR2 FQNEAQ (reference sequence). The CDR3 DNA follows: TGTGCCAGCAGCGACGGACAGGGCAAGCGGGAAAAACTGTTTTTT. Translated: CASSDGQGKREKLFF.

The chain carries TRBV4-1 and TRBJ2-1; 9 positions agree with TRBD2. J was trimmed by 5 bases and V by 4 bases; bases with no gene match: 6. Germline V lookup: CDR1 MGHRA, CDR2 YSYEKL. This CDR3 is 15 amino acids long. The CDR3 is CASSPTSGTNNEQFF. The CDR3 bases are TGCGCCAGCAGCCCGACTAGCGGAACGAACAATGAGCAGTTCTTC.

The chain has TRBV3-1 (or the pseudogene TRBV3-2) and TRBJ2-3; the D is unclear. The V end lost 11 bases, the J end lost 1 base, and 10 bases lay between the germline ends. Germline V lookup: CDR1 LGHDT, CDR2 YNNKEL (reference sequence). The CDR3 has 12 residues. The CDR3 DNA is TGTGCCTCCCAACGGGGCACAGATACGCAGTATTTT. It yields the protein CASQRGTDTQYF.

V usage is TRBV2 and J usage is TRBJ2-3; 7 bases line up with TRBD1. CDR1 is SNHLY and CDR2 is FYNNEI in the germline V gene. The CDR3 is 14 amino acids. Losses at the gene ends were 5 bases for V and 2 bases for J; bases not matched to a gene: 4. The CDR3, as DNA: TGTGCCAGCAGTCGCAGGGGGTCCACAGATACGCAGTATTTT. Residues: CASSRRGSTDTQYF.

The chain combines TRBV27 with TRBJ2-7; 10 bases map to TRBD2. J was trimmed by 3 bases and V by 5 bases; bases with no gene match: 7. This CDR3 is 15 amino acids long. Germline lookup yields CDR1 MNHEY and CDR2 SMNVEV (reference sequence). The CDR3 DNA reads TGTGCCAGCAGTGTCCGGACTAGCGGACACTACGAGCAGTACTTC. It yields the protein CASSVRTSGHYEQYF.